This TCR beta chain comes out of a study of cytomegalovirus exposure and HLA in healthy donors. Study information: The approximately 670 first-cohort repertoires shared a platform with the approximately 110 validation repertoires, as reported in a later analysis.

Remarks on this clone: Antigen unknown.

Libraries were prepared by immunoSEQ multiplex PCR; TCRdb keeps only in-frame clonotypes and omits some of them. This table has some 260,000 clones, 90% appearing once. Germline V gene lookup returns CDR1 LGHNA and CDR2 YNFKEQ. The CDR3 sequence is 16 residues long. Trimming stripped 0 bases from V and 2 bases from J, with 11 bases between. Findings of the study overall: Three chains linked to CMV were shown in vitro to be specific for CMV antigens.

The TCR originated in a woman aged 25 to 45 in good health and CMV-seronegative. Sequencing input: PBMCs. The gene calls are TRBV4-2 and TRBJ2-1, with D unresolved. CDR3 sequence reads: CASSQDHESTYNEQFF. CDR3 nucleotides: TGTGCCAGCAGCCAAGATCATGAGAGCACCTACAATGAGCAGTTCTTC.